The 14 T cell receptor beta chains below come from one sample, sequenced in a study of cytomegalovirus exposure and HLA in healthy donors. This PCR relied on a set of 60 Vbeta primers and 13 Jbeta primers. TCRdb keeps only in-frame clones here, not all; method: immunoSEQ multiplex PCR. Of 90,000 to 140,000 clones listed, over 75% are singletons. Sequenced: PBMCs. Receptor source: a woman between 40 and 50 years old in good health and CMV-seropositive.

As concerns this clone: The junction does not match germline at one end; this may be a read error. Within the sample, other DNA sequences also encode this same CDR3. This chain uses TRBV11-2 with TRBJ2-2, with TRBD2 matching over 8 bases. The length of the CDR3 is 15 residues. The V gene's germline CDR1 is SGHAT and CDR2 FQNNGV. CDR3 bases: TGCGCCAGCAGTCGCGGGGGGATCAACACCGGGGAGCTGTTTTTT. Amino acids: CASSRGGINTGELFF.

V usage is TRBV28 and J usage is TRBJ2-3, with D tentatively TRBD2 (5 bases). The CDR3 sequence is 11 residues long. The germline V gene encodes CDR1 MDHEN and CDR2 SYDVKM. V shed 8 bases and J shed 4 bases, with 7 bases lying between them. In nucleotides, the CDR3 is TGTGCCAGCCTGCGGGCAGATACGCAGTATTTT. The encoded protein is CASLRADTQYF.

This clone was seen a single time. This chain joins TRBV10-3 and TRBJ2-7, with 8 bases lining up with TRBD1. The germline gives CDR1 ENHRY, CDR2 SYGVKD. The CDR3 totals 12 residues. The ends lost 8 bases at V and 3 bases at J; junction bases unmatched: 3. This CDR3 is CAIGGQVYEQYF. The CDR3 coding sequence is TGTGCCATCGGGGGACAGGTCTACGAGCAGTACTTC.

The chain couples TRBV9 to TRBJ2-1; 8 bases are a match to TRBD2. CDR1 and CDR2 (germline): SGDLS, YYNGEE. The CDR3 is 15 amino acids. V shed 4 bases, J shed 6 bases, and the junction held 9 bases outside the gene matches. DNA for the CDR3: TGTGCCAGCAGCCAAAGGCTAGCGGGCCTCAATGAGCAGTTCTTC. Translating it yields CASSQRLAGLNEQFF.

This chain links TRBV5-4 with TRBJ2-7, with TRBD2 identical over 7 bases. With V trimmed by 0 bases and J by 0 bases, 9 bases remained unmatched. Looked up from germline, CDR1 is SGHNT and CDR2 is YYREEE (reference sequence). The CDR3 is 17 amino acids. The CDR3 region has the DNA TGTGCCAGCAGCTTGGGGGGACTAACGGGAGCCTCCTACGAGCAGTACTTC. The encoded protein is CASSLGGLTGASYEQYF.

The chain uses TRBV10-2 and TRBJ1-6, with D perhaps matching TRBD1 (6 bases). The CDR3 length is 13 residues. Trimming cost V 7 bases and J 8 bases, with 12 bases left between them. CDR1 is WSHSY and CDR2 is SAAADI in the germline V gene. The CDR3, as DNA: TGCGCCAGCAACAGGGCGAACTATTCACCCCTCCACTTT. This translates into CASNRANYSPLHF.

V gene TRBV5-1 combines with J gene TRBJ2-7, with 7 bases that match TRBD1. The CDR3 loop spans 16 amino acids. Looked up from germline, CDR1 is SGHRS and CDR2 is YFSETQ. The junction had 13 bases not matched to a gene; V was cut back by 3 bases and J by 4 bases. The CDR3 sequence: CASSYGVKGALYEQYF. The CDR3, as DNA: TGCGCCAGCAGCTACGGCGTCAAGGGGGCGCTGTACGAGCAGTACTTC.

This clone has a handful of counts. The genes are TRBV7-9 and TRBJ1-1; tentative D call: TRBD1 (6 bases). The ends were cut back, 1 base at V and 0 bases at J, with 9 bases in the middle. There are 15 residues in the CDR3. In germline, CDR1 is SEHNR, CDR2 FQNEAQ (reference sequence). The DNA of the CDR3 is TGTGCCAGCAGCTTAGGGGACATCATGAACACTGAAGCTTTCTTT. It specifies CASSLGDIMNTEAFF.

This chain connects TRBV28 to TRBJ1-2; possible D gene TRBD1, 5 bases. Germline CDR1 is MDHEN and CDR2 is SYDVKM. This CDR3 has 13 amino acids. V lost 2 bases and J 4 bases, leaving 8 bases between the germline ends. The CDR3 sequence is CASSLRGLYGYTF. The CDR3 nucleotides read TGTGCCAGCAGTTTAAGGGGCCTCTATGGCTACACCTTC.

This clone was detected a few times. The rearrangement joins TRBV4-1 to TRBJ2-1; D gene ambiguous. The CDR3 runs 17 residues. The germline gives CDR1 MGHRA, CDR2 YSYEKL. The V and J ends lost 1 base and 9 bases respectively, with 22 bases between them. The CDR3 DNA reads TGCGCCAGCAGCCAAGGTATATACGGCCCAATATCGGGTGAGCAGTTCTTC. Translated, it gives CASSQGIYGPISGEQFF.

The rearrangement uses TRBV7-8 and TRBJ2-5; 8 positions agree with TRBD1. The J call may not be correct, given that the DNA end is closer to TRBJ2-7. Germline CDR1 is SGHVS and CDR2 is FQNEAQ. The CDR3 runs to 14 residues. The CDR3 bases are TGTGCCAGCAGCTCCCCCGACAGGGGCTACGAGCAGTACTTC. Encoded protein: CASSSPDRGYEQYF.

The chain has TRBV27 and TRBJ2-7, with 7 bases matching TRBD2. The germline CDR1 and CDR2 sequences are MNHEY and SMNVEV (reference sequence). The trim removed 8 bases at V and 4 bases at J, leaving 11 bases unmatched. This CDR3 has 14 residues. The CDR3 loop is CASHSGGYRYEQYF. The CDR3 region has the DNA TGTGCCAGCCACTCCGGGGGGTACAGGTACGAGCAGTACTTC.

The CDR3 here is CAISDAGGSTDTQYF. DNA for the CDR3: TGTGCCATCAGCGACGCGGGAGGTTCCACAGATACGCAGTATTTT. The chain combines TRBV10-3 with TRBJ2-3; 8 bases align to TRBD2. Germline trimming cut 6 bases from V and 2 bases from J; bases unmatched to any gene: 7. This CDR3 contains 15 residues. CDR1 ENHRY and CDR2 SYGVKD come from the germline V gene.

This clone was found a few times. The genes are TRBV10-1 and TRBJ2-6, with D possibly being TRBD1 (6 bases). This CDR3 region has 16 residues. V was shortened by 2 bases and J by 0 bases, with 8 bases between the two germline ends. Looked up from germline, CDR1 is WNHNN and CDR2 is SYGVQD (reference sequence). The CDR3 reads CASSEGQISGANVLTF. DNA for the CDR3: TGCGCCAGCAGTGAGGGACAGATCTCTGGGGCCAACGTCCTGACTTTC.